This is a list of T cell receptor beta chains from one sample in a study of T cells expressing NK-cell markers. TCRdb reprocessed the 5' RACE reads and keeps a single row for each CDR3 protein, giving no DNA. The sample holds about 430,000 distinct CDR3 sequences. The sample taken for sequencing was blood T cells: a sorted CD56 or NKG2C T cell subset, CD4+ or CD8+ T cells, or bulk PBMC T cells (not recorded which). These receptor sequences come from a woman aged 50 to 60 in good health. The CDR3 runs from the conserved cysteine through the conserved F or W. Each record gives: CDR3 length, J gene, V gene, CDR3 protein.

len: 14
j_gene: TRBJ2-7
v_gene: TRBV7-6
CDR3aa: CASRKDGSSYEQYF

len: 15
j_gene: TRBJ2-1
v_gene: TRBV5-6
CDR3aa: CASSSQSRSYNEQFF

len: 13
j_gene: TRBJ2-3
v_gene: TRBV3-1
CDR3aa: CASSTFGMNTQYF

len: 13
j_gene: TRBJ1-4
v_gene: TRBV30
CDR3aa: CAWRSNSNEKLFF

len: 17
j_gene: TRBJ2-3
v_gene: TRBV7-6
CDR3aa: CASSHRDSGRGTDTQYF

len: 12
j_gene: TRBJ1-2
v_gene: TRBV30
CDR3aa: CAWKFRGIGYTF

len: 16
j_gene: TRBJ2-1
v_gene: TRBV5-1
CDR3aa: CASSRTGKSSYNEQFF

len: 15
j_gene: TRBJ2-1
v_gene: TRBV5-6
CDR3aa: CASSLTRKPYNEQFF

len: 17
j_gene: TRBJ1-2
v_gene: TRBV20-1
CDR3aa: CSARDSRWDSESYGYTF

len: 13
j_gene: TRBJ2-7
v_gene: TRBV2
CDR3aa: CASIPGGPQEQYF

len: 15
j_gene: TRBJ2-3
v_gene: TRBV12-3/TRBV12-4
CDR3aa: CASSLGAGVADTQYF

len: 14
j_gene: TRBJ2-3
v_gene: TRBV15
CDR3aa: CATSRAGLLNTQYF

len: 11
j_gene: TRBJ1-2
v_gene: TRBV6-5
CDR3aa: CASSYQGGYTF

len: 16
j_gene: TRBJ2-1
v_gene: TRBV6-5
CDR3aa: CASSSIGTKRGDEQFF

len: 15
j_gene: TRBJ2-3
v_gene: TRBV13
CDR3aa: CASETTKGAGDTQYF

len: 14
j_gene: TRBJ2-5
v_gene: TRBV7-3
CDR3aa: CATKKSGSRETQYF

len: 14
j_gene: TRBJ1-3
v_gene: TRBV12-3/TRBV12-4
CDR3aa: CASSRGAGGNTIYF

len: 15
j_gene: TRBJ2-3
v_gene: TRBV7-8
CDR3aa: CASSLGASERDTQYF